This TCR beta chain emerged from a study of beta chain features in type 1 diabetes (dated by TCRdb to 2016 to 2019). Regarding the study in general: Mean age, gender distribution, total cell number and subset yield were not different between patients and healthy donors. Whereas all 30 or so donors provided naive and central memory subsets, regulatory and stem cell-like memory subsets were isolated from just 8 patients and roughly eight healthy donors. The study compared the TCRB repertoires of sorted circulating CD4+ T cell subsets in recently diagnosed type 1 diabetes patients with those in matched healthy donors. A total of roughly 100 million sorted cells were examined across all samples, and the number of cells per subset was strongly correlated with RNA yield.

Paper-wide results and their limitations: Fewer insertions and more nucleotide deletions at VDJ recombination sites were observed in patients with type 1 diabetes, implying thymic rearrangement abnormalities. Naive, central memory and regulatory TCRB repertoires appeared more similar among patients than among healthy donors. A moderate but significant shortening of TCRB CDR3 length was observed in type 1 diabetes patients in all four CD4+ subsets. PCR may preferentially amplify shorter templates, but because patient and control samples were amplified and corrected together, any resulting skew would affect both groups equally. Because cDNA was sequenced instead of genomic DNA, activated cells with high expression could be over-represented, although the groups did not differ in activation or CD3 levels. Because the HLA sub-analyses included only small numbers of individuals, any influence of HLA type on TCRB rearrangement was left unresolved.

Each donor gave one peripheral blood draw, averaging approximately 0.12 L, which was collected into heparinised tubes. Using a panel that included CD45RO, CCR7, CD25, CD127, CD95 and CD27, naive, central memory, regulatory and stem cell-like memory CD4+ T cells were sorted on a BD FACSAria II. All sorted populations exceeded 95% purity. PBMCs were isolated immediately by Lymphoprep density gradient centrifugation and stained directly without culture. So that batch effects would be minimized, each experiment stained and sorted samples in pairs, pairing one healthy donor with one patient. In regard to this clone: Its antigen target is currently unknown. No qualities accompany the bases; no much larger clone lies one base away.

Including cysteine and phenylalanine, the CDR3 has 12 amino acids. Only the CDR3 region is kept as DNA, spanning 36 bases read in frame from base 1. V is reduced by 8 bases and J by 2 bases, leaving a spacing of 10 bases between them. The germline V gene provides CDR1 SGHTA and CDR2 FQGNSA. All of the isolated RNA was reverse transcribed with the High Capacity cDNA Reverse Transcription Kit, so expressed TCRB transcripts were sequenced. Deep immunoSEQ sequencing was applied to naive, central memory and regulatory T cell samples, giving an average of roughly 3.5 million total reads per sample. After sorted cells were lysed in RLT buffer, RNA was extracted with DNase-treated RNeasy Micro or Mini kits, with the choice depending on cell number. Each cell subset was processed on its own to prevent cross-contamination, while patient and healthy donor samples were processed together. Using the immunoSEQ multiplex PCR, TCRB sequences were amplified from cDNA into 87-bp fragments spanning the CDR3 region. The amplicons were sequenced using the Illumina HiSeq platform. Under the source paper's analysis protocol: PCR bias was corrected computationally using synthetic template baselines, and reads within Hamming distance 2 were collapsed, with unmergeable singletons discarded. Reads were aligned to IMGT to assign V, D and J genes, CDR3 length, and insertions or deletions at six rearrangement sites. Within each subset, clonotype counts were normalized to the number of sorted cells before true diversity and Gini coefficients were calculated with the tcR R package. Repertoire sharing was quantified using the overlap coefficient calculated on TCRB nucleotide sequences. Sourced from immuneACCESS, this table was stored by TCRdb with only in-frame sequences that have V and J called. A share of the clones is absent; for the studies checked, an unresolved V gene accounts for under half, and the remainder has no known explanation. That table gives V, J and clone size, and the DNA gave D and trimming. Present in this sample are around 340,000 clones, 7% to 9% of which were seen just once. Jointly, the top ten make up approximately 0.47% of the sample.

The sequence is built from TRBV7-2 and TRBJ2-7; the D gene is perhaps TRBD2, from 5 matching bases. This sequence was found in a woman younger than 35 in good health. Material: central memory CD4+ T cells from blood. The DNA sequence is as follows: TGTGCCAGCGCCCCCGGGGCCTACGAGCAGTACTTC. Its translation reads: CASAPGAYEQYF.